This T cell receptor beta chain is from a study of blood T cell repertoires in COVID-19. Study-wide context: Italy, Spain and the United States were the sources of the convalescent and acute COVID-19 samples. T cells, B-cell-depleted T cells, or PBMCs supplied cDNA or gDNA.

Original data processing: Estimates of nucleated cell counts were drawn from the amplification of reference gene primers. Using immunoSEQ multiplex PCR, the repertoire was profiled, and TCRdb retains in-frame clones only, with some absent. V and J calls and clone size are those listed in that table; D and trimming were worked out from the DNA. The sample shows around 100,000 clones, roughly nine tenths of them seen only once. Germline V lookup: CDR1 KGHSH, CDR2 LQKENI. The CDR3 is made up of 16 amino acids. Trimming cost V 3 bases and J 7 bases, with 16 bases left between them. Sequencing was performed on peripheral blood. This TCR derives from an elderly woman with acute or convalescent COVID-19. This chain joins TRBV18 and TRBJ1-6; a possible D gene is TRBD1 (6 bases). The CDR3 loop is CASSPNHQGINSPLHF. The CDR3 nucleotides read TGTGCCAGCTCACCGAATCATCAGGGGATAAATTCACCCCTCCACTTT.